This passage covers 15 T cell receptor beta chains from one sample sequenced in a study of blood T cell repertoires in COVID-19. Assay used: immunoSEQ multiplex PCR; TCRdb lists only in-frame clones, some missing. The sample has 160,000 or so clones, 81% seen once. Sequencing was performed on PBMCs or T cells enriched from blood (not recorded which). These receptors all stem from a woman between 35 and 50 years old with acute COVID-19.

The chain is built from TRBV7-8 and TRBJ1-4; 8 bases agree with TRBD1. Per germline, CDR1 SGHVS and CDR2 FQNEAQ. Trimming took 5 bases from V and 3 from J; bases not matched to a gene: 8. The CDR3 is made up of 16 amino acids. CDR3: CASSLPGQASNEKLFF. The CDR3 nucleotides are TGTGCCAGCAGCCTACCGGGACAGGCCTCTAATGAAAAACTGTTTTTT.

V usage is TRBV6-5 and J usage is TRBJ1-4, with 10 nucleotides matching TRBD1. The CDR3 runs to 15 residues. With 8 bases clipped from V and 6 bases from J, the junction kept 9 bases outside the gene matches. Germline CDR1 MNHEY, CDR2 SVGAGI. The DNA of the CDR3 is TGTGCCAGCGGCAATTCCGGGACAGGGGATGAAAAACTGTTTTTT. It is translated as CASGNSGTGDEKLFF.

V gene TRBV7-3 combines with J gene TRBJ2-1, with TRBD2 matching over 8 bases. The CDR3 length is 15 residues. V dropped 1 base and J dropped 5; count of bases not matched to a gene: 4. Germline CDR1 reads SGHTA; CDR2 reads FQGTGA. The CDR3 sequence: CASSLIGSGDNEQFF. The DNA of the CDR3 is TGTGCCAGCAGCTTAATCGGTAGCGGGGACAATGAGCAGTTCTTC.

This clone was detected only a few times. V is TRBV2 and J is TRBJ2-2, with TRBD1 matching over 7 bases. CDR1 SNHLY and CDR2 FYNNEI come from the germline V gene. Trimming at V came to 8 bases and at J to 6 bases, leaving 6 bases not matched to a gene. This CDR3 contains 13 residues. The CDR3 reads CASLPGTAGELFF. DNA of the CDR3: TGTGCCAGCCTTCCCGGGACAGCCGGGGAGCTGTTTTTT.

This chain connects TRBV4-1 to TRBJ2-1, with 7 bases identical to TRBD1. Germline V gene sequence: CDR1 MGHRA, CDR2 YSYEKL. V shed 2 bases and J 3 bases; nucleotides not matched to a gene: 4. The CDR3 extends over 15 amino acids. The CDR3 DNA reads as TGCGCCAGCAGCCAACTCGGACAGGACTACAATGAGCAGTTCTTC. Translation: CASSQLGQDYNEQFF.

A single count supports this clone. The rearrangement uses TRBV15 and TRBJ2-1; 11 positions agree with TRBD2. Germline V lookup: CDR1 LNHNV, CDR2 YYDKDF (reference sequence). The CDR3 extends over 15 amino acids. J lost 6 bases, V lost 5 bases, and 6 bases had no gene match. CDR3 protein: CATSVRGLAGNEQFF. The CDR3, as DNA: TGTGCCACCAGCGTACGAGGACTAGCGGGCAATGAGCAGTTCTTC. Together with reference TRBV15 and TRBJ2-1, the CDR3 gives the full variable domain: DAMVIQNPRYQVTQFGKPVTLSCSQTLNHNVMYWYQQKSSQAPKLLFHYYDKDFNNEADTPDNFQSRRPNTSFCFLDIRSPGLGDTAMYLCATSVRGLAGNEQFFGPGTRLTVL.

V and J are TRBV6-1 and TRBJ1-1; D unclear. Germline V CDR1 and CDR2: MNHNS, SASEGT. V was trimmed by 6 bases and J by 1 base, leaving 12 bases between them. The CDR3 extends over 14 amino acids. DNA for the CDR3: TGTGCCAGCAGGAAACAACTAACGAACACTGAAGCTTTCTTT. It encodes CASRKQLTNTEAFF.

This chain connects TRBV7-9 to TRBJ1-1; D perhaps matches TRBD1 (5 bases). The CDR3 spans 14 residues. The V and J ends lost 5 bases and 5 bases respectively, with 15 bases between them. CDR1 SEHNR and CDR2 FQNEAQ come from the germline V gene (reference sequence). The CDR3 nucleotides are TGTGCCAGCAGCCGTATGGGGCGGGGGACTGAAGCTTTCTTT. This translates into CASSRMGRGTEAFF.

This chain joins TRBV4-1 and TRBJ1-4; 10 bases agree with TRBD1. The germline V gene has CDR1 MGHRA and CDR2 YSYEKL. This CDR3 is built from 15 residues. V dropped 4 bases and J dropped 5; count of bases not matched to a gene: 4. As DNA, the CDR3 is TGCGCCAGCAGCCTGACAGGGGGCGGAAATGAAAAACTGTTTTTT. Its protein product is CASSLTGGGNEKLFF.

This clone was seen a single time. The CDR3 DNA is TGTGCCAGCAGACTCACCGGGACAGTGAACAATGAGCAGTTCTTC. This encodes CASRLTGTVNNEQFF. V gene TRBV6-5 combines with J gene TRBJ2-1; 7 nucleotides agree with TRBD1. The V segment lost 6 bases and the J segment 5 bases; nucleotides outside the gene matches: 10. CDR3 length: 15 residues. Germline loops: CDR1 MNHEY, CDR2 SVGAGI.

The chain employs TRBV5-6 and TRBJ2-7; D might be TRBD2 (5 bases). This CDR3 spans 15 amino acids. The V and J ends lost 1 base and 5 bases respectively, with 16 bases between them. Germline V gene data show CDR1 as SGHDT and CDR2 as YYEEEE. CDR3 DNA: TGTGCCAGCAGCTTGCAACTTCCGGGAATCCACGAGCAGTACTTC. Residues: CASSLQLPGIHEQYF. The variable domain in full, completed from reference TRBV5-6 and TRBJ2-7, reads DAGVTQSPTHLIKTRGQQVTLRCSPKSGHDTVSWYQQALGQGPQFIFQYYEEEERQRGNFPDRFSGHQFPNYSSELNVNALLLGDSALYLCASSLQLPGIHEQYFGPGTRLTVT.

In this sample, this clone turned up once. The CDR3 nucleotides read TGTGCCAGCAGCTCACGACAGGGGCCCACTGAAGCTTTCTTT. As protein: CASSSRQGPTEAFF. V is TRBV7-6 and J is TRBJ1-1, with 8 bases fitting TRBD1. CDR3 size: 14 residues. Looked up from germline, CDR1 is SGHVS and CDR2 is FNYEAQ. The trim removed 4 bases at V and 4 bases at J, leaving 5 bases unmatched. The variable domain in full, completed from reference TRBV7-6 and TRBJ1-1, reads GAGVSQSPRYKVTKRGQDVALRCDPISGHVSLYWYRQALGQGPEFLTYFNYEAQQDKSGLPNDRFSAERPEGSISTLTIQRTEQRDSAMYRCASSSRQGPTEAFFGQGTRLTVV.

Here the CDR3 DNA reads TGCGCCAGCAGCTTGCAGCCAGCGGGCAGGGATGAGCAGTACTTC. It translates to CASSLQPAGRDEQYF. V gene TRBV5-1 combines with J gene TRBJ2-7; perhaps TRBD2 as D (6 bases). Germline CDR1 is SGHRS and CDR2 is YFSETQ. There are 15 residues in the CDR3. Trimming left V 1 base short and J 7 bases short, with 18 bases between.

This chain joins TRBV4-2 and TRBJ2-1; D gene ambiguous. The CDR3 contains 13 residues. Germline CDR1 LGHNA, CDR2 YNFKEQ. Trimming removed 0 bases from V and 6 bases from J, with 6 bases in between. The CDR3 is CASSQELVNEQFF. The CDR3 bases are TGTGCCAGCAGCCAAGAATTAGTCAATGAGCAGTTCTTC.

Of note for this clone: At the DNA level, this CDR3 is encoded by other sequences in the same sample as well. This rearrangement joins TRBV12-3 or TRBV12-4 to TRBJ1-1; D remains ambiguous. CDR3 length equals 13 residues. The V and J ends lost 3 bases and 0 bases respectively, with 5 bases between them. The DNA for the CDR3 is TGTGCCAGCAGTTTCGGGTTGAACACTGAAGCTTTCTTT. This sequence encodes CASSFGLNTEAFF.